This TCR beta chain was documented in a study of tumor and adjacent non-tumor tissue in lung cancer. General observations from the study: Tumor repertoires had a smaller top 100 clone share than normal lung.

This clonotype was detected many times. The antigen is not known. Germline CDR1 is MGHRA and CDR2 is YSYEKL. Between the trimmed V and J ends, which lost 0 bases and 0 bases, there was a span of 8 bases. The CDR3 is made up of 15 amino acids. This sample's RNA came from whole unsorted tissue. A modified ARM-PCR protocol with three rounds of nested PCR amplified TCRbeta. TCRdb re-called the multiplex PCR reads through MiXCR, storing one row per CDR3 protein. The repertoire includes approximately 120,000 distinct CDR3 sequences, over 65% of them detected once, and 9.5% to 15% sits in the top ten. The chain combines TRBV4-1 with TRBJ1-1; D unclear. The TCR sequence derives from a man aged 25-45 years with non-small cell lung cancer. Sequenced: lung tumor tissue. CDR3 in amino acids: CASSQEPGMNTEAFF. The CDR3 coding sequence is TGCGCCAGCAGCCAAGAACCGGGAATGAACACTGAAGCTTTCTTT.